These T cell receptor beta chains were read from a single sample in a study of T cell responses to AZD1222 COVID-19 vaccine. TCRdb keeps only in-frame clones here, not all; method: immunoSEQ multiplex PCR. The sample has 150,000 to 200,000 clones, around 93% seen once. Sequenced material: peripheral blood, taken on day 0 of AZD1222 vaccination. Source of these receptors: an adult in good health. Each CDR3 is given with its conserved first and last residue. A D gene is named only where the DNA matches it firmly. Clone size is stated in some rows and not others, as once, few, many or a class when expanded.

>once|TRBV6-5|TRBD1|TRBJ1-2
TGTGCCAGCAGGGACAGGGACAACTATGGCTACACCTTC
CASRDRDNYGYTF
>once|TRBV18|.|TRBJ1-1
TGTGCCAGCTCACGGGACACCGTAACTGAAGCTTTCTTT
CASSRDTVTEAFF
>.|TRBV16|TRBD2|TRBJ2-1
TGTGCCAGCAGCCAACAACGGGGGGTGAGGGAGCAGTTCTTC
CASSQQRGVREQFF
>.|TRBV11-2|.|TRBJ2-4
TGTGCCTCGTCGCAGTGGGGTACCAACATTCAGTACTTC
CASSQWGTNIQYF
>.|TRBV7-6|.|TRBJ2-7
TGTGCCAGCAGCCCTCCCAGCTCCTACGAGCAGTACTTC
CASSPPSSYEQYF
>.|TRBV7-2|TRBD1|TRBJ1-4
TGTGCCAGCAGCTTAGGGACAGGGGGTGAAAAACTGTTTTTT
CASSLGTGGEKLFF
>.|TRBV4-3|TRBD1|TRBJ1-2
TGCGCCAGCAGCCACGGGACAGCGGTCTATGGCTACACCTTC
CASSHGTAVYGYTF
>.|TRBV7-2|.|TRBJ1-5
TGTGCCAGCAGCTTAGCTCTTCTTCAGCCCCAGCATTTT
CASSLALLQPQHF
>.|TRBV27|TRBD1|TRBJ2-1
TGTGCCAGCACCAATGACAGGGGCGCTAGTGGGCAGTTCTTC
CASTNDRGASGQFF
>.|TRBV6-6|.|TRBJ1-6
TGTGCCAGCAGTTACTCAAAACAGGTTTATAATTCACCCCTCCACTTT
CASSYSKQVYNSPLHF
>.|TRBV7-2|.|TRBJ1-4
TGTGCCAGCAGCTTAGACAGATGGAATGAAAAACTGTTTTTT
CASSLDRWNEKLFF
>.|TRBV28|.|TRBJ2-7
TGTGCCAGCAGCCACGGGTCGGGCGGGTACTACGAGCAGTACTTC
CASSHGSGGYYEQYF
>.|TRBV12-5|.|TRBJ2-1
TGTGCTAGTGCCTACGCGGGCTCCTTGGGCGATGAGCAGTTCTTC
CASAYAGSLGDEQFF
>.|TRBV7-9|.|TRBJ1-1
TGTGCCAGCAGCTCGGGGTGGGGCGGGGACACTGAAGCTTTCTTT
CASSSGWGGDTEAFF
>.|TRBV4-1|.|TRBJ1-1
TGCGCCAGCAGCCAAGAGGGGTTGAACACTGAAGCTTTCTTT
CASSQEGLNTEAFF
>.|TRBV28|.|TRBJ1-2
TGTGCCAGCAGTCCGGGGTACTATGGCTACACCTTC
CASSPGYYGYTF
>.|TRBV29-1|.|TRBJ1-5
TGCAGCGTGGGGACGGAGATCAATCAGCCCCAGCATTTT
CSVGTEINQPQHF
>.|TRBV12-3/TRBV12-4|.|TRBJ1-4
TGTGCCAGCAGTTTAGTCGGGGAGGAAAAACTGTTTTTT
CASSLVGEEKLFF
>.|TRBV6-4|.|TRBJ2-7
TGTGCCAGCAGTGAGTCTGGGGGGGCGAGCGAGCAGTACTTC
CASSESGGASEQYF
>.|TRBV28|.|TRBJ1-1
TGTGCCAGCAGTTTACGCAGTCGTATCGAAGCTTTCTTT
CASSLRSRIEAFF
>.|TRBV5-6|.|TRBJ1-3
TGTGCCAGCAGCTTTGTATCAAACACCATATATTTT
CASSFVSNTIYF
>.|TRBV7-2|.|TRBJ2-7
TGTGCCAGCAGCCAGGCGGGGGCCCACGAGCAGTACTTC
CASSQAGAHEQYF
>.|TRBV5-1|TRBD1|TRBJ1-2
TGCGCCAGCAGCTTACAGGGGAGAGATGGCTACACCTTC
CASSLQGRDGYTF
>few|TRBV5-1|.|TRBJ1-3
TGCGCCAGCAGCTCAGGACAGTTAACTTCTGGAAACACCATATATTTT
CASSSGQLTSGNTIYF
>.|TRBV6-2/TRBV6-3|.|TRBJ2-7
TGTGCCAGCAGTTACTCACTATCGGGACACCCGTCCTACGAGCAGTACTTC
CASSYSLSGHPSYEQYF
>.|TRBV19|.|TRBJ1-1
TGTGCCAGTAGTATACAGGGCGGGACTGAAGCTTTCTTT
CASSIQGGTEAFF
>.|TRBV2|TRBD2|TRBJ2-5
TGTGCCAGCAGGGAAGGACTAGCGGGGGAAGAGACCCAGTACTTC
CASREGLAGEETQYF
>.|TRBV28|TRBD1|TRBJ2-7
TGTGCCAGCACTTCAAGGTCGACAGGGGGCGGGTACGAGCAGTACTTC
CASTSRSTGGGYEQYF
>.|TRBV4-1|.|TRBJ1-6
TGCGCCAGCAGCCCGAGCTTTTATGGACAGACGAGCTCCTATAATTCACCCCTCCACTTT
CASSPSFYGQTSSYNSPLHF
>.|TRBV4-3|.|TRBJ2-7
TGCGCCAGCAGCACCGGCAGACTCTACGAGCAGTACTTC
CASSTGRLYEQYF
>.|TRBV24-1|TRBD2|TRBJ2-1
TGTGCCACCAGTGATTTGGGGTCTAGCGGGAGTAGCGATGAGCAGTTCTTC
CATSDLGSSGSSDEQFF
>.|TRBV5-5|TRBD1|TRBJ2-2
TGTGCCAGCAGCTTTGTAATAGGACAGGGTAACACCGGGGAGCTGTTTTTT
CASSFVIGQGNTGELFF
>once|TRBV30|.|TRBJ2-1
TGTGCCTGGACGACAGGGAGGGAGCAGTTCTTC
CAWTTGREQFF
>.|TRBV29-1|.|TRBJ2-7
TGCAGCGTTAAACCCGACATCGGTAGCTCCTACGAGCAGTACTTC
CSVKPDIGSSYEQYF
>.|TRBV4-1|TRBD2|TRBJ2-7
TGCGCCAGCAGCCCCGGGAGGGGTATAAGGGGTGACTACGAGCAGTACTTC
CASSPGRGIRGDYEQYF
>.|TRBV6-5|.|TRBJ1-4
TGTGCCAGCAGCCTAGACAGGATTAATGAAAAACTGTTTTTT
CASSLDRINEKLFF
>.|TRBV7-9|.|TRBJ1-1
TGTGCCAGCAGCTCCGGTGGCACTGAAGCTTTCTTT
CASSSGGTEAFF
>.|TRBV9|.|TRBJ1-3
TGTGCCAGCAGCGTAGGGAGGGCGCAGGGAAACACCATATATTTT
CASSVGRAQGNTIYF
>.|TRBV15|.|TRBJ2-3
TGTGCCACCAGCAGTCAGGGGAACGGGGATACGCAGTATTTT
CATSSQGNGDTQYF
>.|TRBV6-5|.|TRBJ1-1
TGTGCCAGCGGTTGGCAGGGCCTCAAGAACACTGAAGCTTTCTTT
CASGWQGLKNTEAFF
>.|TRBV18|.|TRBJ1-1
TGTGCCAGCTCTCCTGGACAGTATGAAGCTTTCTTT
CASSPGQYEAFF
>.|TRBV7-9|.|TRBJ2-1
TGTGCCAGCAGCTTAGGATCTCGGCGGTTCTTC
CASSLGSRRFF
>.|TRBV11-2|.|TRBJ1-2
TGTGCCAGCAGCTCGGGCCTTTCCTATGGCTACACCTTC
CASSSGLSYGYTF
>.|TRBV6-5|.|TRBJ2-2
TGTGCCAGCAGTTACTCTCAGGGGTACACCGGGGAGCTGTTTTTT
CASSYSQGYTGELFF
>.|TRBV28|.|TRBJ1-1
TGTGCCAGCAGTTTATCGGTCACTGAAGCTTTCTTT
CASSLSVTEAFF
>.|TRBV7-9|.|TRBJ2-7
TGTGCCAGCAGCTCAATCGACAGTTACGAGCAGTACTTC
CASSSIDSYEQYF
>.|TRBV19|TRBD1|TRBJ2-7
TGTGCCACTACTCCGGGACAGTGGACCTACGAGCAGTACTTC
CATTPGQWTYEQYF
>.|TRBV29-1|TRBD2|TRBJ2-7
TGCAGCGTTGAAGAAGGGACTAGCGGCCCCTCCTACGAGCAGTACTTC
CSVEEGTSGPSYEQYF